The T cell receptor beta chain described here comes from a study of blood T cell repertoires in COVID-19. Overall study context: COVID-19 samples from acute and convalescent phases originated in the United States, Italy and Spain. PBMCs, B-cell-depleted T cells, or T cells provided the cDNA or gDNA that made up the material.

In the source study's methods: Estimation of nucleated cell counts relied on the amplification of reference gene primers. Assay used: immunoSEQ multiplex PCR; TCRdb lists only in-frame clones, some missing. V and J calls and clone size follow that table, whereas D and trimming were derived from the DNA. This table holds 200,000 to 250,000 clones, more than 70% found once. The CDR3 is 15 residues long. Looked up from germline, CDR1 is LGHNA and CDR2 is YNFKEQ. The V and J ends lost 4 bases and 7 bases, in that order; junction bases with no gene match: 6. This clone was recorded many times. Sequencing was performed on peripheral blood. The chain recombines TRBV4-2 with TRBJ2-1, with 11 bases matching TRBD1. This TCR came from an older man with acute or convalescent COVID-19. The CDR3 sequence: CASSPGQGDENEQFF. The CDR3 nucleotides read TGTGCCAGCAGCCCGGGACAGGGGGACGAAAATGAGCAGTTCTTC.